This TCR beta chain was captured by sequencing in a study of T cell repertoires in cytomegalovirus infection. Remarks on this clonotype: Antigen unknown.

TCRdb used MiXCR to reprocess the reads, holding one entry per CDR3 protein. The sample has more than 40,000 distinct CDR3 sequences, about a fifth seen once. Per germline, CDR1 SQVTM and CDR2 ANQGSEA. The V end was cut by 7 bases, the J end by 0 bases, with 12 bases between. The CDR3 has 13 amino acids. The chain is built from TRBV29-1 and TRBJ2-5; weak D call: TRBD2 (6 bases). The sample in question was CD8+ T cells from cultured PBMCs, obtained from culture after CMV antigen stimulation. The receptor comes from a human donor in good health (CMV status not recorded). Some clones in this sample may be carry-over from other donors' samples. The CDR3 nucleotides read TGCAGCGCCCGCTGGGGGGACCAAGAGACCCAGTACTTC. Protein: CSARWGDQETQYF.